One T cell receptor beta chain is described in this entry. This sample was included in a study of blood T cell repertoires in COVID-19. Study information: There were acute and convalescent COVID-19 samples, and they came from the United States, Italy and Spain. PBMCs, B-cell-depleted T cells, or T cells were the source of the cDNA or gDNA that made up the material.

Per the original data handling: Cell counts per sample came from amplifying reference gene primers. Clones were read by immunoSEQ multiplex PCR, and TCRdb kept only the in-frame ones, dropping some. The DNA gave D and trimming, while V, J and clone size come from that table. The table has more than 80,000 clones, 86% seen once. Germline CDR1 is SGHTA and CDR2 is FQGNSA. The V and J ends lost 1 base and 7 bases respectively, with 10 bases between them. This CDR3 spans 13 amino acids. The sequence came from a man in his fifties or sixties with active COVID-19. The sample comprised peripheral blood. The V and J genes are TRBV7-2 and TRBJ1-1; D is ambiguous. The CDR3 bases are TGTGCCAGCAGCTTAGTTTCTAGGAGTGAAGCTTTCTTT. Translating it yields CASSLVSRSEAFF.